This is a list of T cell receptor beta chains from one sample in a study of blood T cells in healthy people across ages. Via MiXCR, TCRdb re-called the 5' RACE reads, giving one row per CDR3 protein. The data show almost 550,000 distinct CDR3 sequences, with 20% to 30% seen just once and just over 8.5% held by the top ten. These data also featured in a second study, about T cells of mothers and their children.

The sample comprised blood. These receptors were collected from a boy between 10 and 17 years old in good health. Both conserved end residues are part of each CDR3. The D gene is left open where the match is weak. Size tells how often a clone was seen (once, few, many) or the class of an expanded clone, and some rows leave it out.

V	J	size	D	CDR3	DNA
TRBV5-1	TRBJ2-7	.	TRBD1	CASSPGQEVAYEQYF	TGCGCCAGCAGCCCGGGACAGGAGGTAGCCTACGAGCAGTACTTC
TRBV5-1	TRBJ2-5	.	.	CASTLGGTEETQYF	TGCGCCAGCACCTTAGGCGGGACAGAAGAGACCCAGTACTTC
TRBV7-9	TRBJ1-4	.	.	CASSFPQQGGANEKLFF	TGTGCCAGCAGCTTCCCGCAACAGGGAGGAGCTAATGAAAAACTGTTTTTT
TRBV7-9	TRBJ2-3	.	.	CASSFAATDTQYF	TGTGCCAGCAGCTTCGCGGCCACAGATACGCAGTATTTT
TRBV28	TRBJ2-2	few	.	CASSLVLGRGTGELFF	TGTGCCAGCAGTTTGGTTCTTGGACGTGGGACCGGGGAGCTGTTTTTT
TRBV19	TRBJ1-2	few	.	CASNAAGIYGYTF	TGTGCCAGTAACGCGGCAGGGATCTATGGCTACACCTTC
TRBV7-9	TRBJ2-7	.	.	CASSLALFSEQYF	TGTGCCAGCAGCTTAGCTCTGTTTAGCGAGCAGTACTTC
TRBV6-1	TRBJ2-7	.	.	CASAAGRGSRYEQYF	TGTGCCAGCGCCGCCGGCAGGGGTTCCCGCTACGAGCAGTACTTC
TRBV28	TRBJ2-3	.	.	CASSFPFPDTQYF	TGTGCCAGCAGTTTCCCCTTCCCAGATACGCAGTATTTT
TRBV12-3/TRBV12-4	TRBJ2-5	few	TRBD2	CASRGPGLKGTQYF	TGTGCCAGCAGAGGCCCGGGACTAAAGGGAACCCAGTACTTC
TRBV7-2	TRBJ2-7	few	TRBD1	CASSGWDSQYEQYF	TGTGCCAGCAGCGGATGGGACAGTCAATACGAGCAGTACTTC
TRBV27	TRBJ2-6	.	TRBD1	CASTNPEGRGRKGANVLTF	TGTGCCAGCACCAACCCCGAAGGCAGGGGGCGGAAAGGGGCCAACGTCCTGACTTTC
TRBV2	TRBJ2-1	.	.	CASSVDTLSYNEQFF	TGTGCCAGCAGTGTTGACACGCTCTCCTACAATGAGCAGTTCTTC
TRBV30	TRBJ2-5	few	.	CAWSVRTRETQYF	TGTGCCTGGAGTGTAAGGACGAGAGAGACCCAGTACTTC
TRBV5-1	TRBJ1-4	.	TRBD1	CASSLLGQSEKLFF	TGCGCCAGCAGCTTGTTGGGACAGTCTGAAAAACTGTTTTTT
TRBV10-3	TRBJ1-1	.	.	CAISSDGGYTEAFF	TGTGCCATCAGTTCGGACGGGGGGTACACTGAAGCTTTCTTT
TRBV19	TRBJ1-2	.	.	CAAYRGNYGYTF	TGTGCCGCCTACCGAGGGAACTATGGCTACACCTTC
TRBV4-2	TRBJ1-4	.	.	CASSPRGGEGDEKLFF	TGTGCCAGCAGCCCTCGAGGCGGGGAGGGGGATGAAAAACTGTTTTTT
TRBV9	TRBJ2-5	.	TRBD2	CASSVVGGGIQETQYF	TGTGCCAGCAGCGTAGTGGGCGGGGGGATCCAAGAGACCCAGTACTTC
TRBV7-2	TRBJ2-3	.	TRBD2	CASSFWRGGVKSDTQYF	TGTGCCAGCAGCTTCTGGCGGGGGGGCGTAAAGTCGGATACGCAGTATTTT
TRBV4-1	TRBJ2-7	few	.	CASSQGALVTYEQYF	TGCGCCAGCAGCCAAGGCGCTTTAGTTACCTACGAGCAGTACTTC